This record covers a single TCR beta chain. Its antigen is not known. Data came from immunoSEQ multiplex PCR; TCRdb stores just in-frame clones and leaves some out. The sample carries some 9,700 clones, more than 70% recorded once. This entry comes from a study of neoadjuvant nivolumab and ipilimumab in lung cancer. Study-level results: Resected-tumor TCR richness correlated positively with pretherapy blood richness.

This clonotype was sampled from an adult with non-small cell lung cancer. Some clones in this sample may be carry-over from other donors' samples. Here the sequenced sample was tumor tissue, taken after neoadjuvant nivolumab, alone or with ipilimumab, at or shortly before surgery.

CDR3 DNA: TGTGCCAGCAGCTTAGTGGGGGTTGTACAGAATGAGCAGTTCTTC. It translates to CASSLVGVVQNEQFF. The V call is TRBV5-4, the J call TRBJ2-1, with D perhaps matching TRBD1 or TRBD2 (5 bases each). Germline CDR1 SGHNT, CDR2 YYREEE (reference sequence). The CDR3 sequence is 15 residues long. Trimming cost V 2 bases and J 7 bases, with 16 bases left between them.